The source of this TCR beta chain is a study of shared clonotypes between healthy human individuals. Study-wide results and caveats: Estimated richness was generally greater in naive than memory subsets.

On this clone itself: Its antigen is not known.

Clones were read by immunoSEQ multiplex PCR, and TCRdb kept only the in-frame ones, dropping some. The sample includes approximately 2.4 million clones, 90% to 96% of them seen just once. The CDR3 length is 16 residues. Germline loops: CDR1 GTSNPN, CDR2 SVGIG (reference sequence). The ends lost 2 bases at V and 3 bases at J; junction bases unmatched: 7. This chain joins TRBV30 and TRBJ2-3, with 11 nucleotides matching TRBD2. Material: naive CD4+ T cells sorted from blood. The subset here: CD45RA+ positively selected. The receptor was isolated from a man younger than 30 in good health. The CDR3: CAWSRIAGGVTDTQYF. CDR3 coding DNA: TGTGCCTGGAGTCGCATAGCGGGGGGGGTAACAGATACGCAGTATTTT.